This TCR beta chain was sequenced in a study of cytomegalovirus exposure and HLA in healthy donors. Study overall: Unique TCR beta sequences numbering approximately 120 million came from 190 million or so T cells in an earlier analysis.

The CDR3 is 8 residues long. Germline CDR1 is SEHNR and CDR2 is FQNEAQ (reference sequence). The PCR used 60 Vbeta and 13 Jbeta primers. The table came from immunoSEQ multiplex PCR; TCRdb's copy has only in-frame clones and leaves some out. The table shows 97,000 or so clones, with around 80% occurring only once. Concerning this clone: The germline gene is not matched at one end of the junction; a read error may be the cause.

This clonotype was obtained from a man aged 35-49 years in good health and CMV-seronegative. The source material was PBMCs. This rearrangement joins TRBV7-9 to TRBJ1-2; the D gene is possibly TRBD1 (6 bases). The DNA of the CDR3 is TGTTCCAGCAGCCAGGGGACCTTC. It is translated as CSSSQGTF.